The next 27 T cell receptor beta chains were all read from a single sample in a study of shared clonotypes between healthy human individuals. TCRdb keeps only in-frame clones here, not all; method: immunoSEQ multiplex PCR. The sample shows some 980,000 clones, about 80% of them seen only once. The sequencing input was memory CD4+ T cells sorted from blood. Subset described: CD45RA-negative fraction. All receptors come from a man between 18 and 35 years old in good health.

This clone was seen more than once but under ten times. The rearrangement joins TRBV5-6 to TRBJ2-3; D remains ambiguous. Trimming removed 2 bases from V and 6 bases from J, with 10 bases in between. Germline V CDR1 and CDR2: SGHDT, YYEEEE. The CDR3 runs to 13 residues. The CDR3 is CASSLPVVDTQYF. The CDR3, as DNA: TGTGCCAGCAGCTTACCGGTCGTCGATACGCAGTATTTT.

The rearrangement links TRBV7-8 to TRBJ2-3; D is undetermined. V lost 0 bases, J lost 2 bases, and 12 bases lay in between. Per the germline V gene, CDR1 is SGHVS and CDR2 is FQNEAQ. The CDR3 consists of 16 residues. CDR3 in amino acids: CASSLAPGQSTDTQYF. In DNA, the CDR3 is TGTGCCAGCAGCTTAGCCCCGGGTCAGTCCACAGATACGCAGTATTTT.

The chain links TRBV28 to TRBJ2-6, with 7 bases identical to TRBD1. The CDR3 has 16 amino acids. In germline, CDR1 is MDHEN, CDR2 SYDVKM. V lost 2 bases to trimming and J lost 2 bases; unmatched junction nucleotides: 3. CDR3 nucleotides: TGTGCCAGCAGTTTAACCCAGGGGGCTGGGGCCAACGTCCTGACTTTC. Residues: CASSLTQGAGANVLTF.

V usage is TRBV18 and J usage is TRBJ1-4; 9 bases fit TRBD1. The germline gives CDR1 KGHSH, CDR2 LQKENI. With 6 bases clipped from V and 3 bases from J, the junction kept 5 bases outside the gene matches. The CDR3 is 15 amino acids. The CDR3 DNA reads TGTGCCAGCTCTCACAGGGGGCTTTCTAATGAAAAACTGTTTTTT. The encoded protein is CASSHRGLSNEKLFF. The full variable domain, rest sourced from reference TRBV18 and TRBJ1-4, is NAGVMQNPRHLVRRRGQEARLRCSPMKGHSHVYWYRQLPEEGLKFMVYLQKENIIDESGMPKERFSAEFPKEGPSILRIQQVVRGDSAAYFCASSHRGLSNEKLFFGSGTQLSVL.

This clone was seen only once. J is TRBJ2-1 and V is TRBV5-6, with D maybe TRBD2 (5 bases). CDR3 length: 16 amino acids. In germline, CDR1 is SGHDT, CDR2 YYEEEE. With 1 base removed from V and 8 bases from J, the gap between germline ends came to 19 bases. As DNA, the CDR3 is TGTGCCAGCAGCTTGATCGGAGGAGGCCTCGCGTATGAGCAGTTCTTC. It codes for CASSLIGGGLAYEQFF.

CDR3 amino acids: CASSGGRNTGELFF. DNA for the CDR3: TGCGCCAGCAGTGGGGGACGGAACACCGGGGAGCTGTTTTTT. The rearrangement links TRBV10-1 to TRBJ2-2; D possibly matches TRBD1 or TRBD2 (5 bases each). Germline CDR1 is WNHNN and CDR2 is SYGVQD (reference sequence). There are 14 residues in the CDR3. Trimming cost V 4 bases and J 1 base, with 7 bases left between them.

As regards this clone: The CDR3 does not close with the conserved phenylalanine or tryptophan, likely indicating a read error. The DNA is left out, because the CDR3 cannot be placed on it with certainty; the CDR3 is given as TCRdb lists it. The genes are TRBV14 and TRBJ2-4; the table's TRBD2 call for D was not verified on the DNA. The CDR3 comprises 9 residues, both ends counted. In germline, CDR1 is SGHDN, CDR2 FVKESK. The CDR3 loop is CASSQVRLQ.

This clone was recorded only once. The V gene is TRBV18, the J gene TRBJ2-7, with D possibly TRBD1 on 6 matching bases. CDR1 and CDR2 (germline): KGHSH, LQKENI. The length of the CDR3 is 15 residues. Trimming shortened V by 2 bases and J by 1 base, and 12 bases separated the two germline ends. DNA for the CDR3: TGTGCCAGCTCACCATCGACAGGCCATTCCTACGAGCAGTACTTC. Translated, it gives CASSPSTGHSYEQYF.

This clone was detected only once. The chain is built from TRBV6-7 and TRBJ2-1; a possible D gene is TRBD2 (7 bases). TRBV6-7 counts as an open reading frame of uncertain function. The CDR3 loop spans 15 amino acids. Trimming pared 7 bases from V and 5 bases from J, leaving 18 bases between. The CDR3 bases are TGTGCCAGCACCAAAGTGGGGGGGGGCCACAATGAGCAGTTCTTC. It specifies CASTKVGGGHNEQFF.

The chain couples TRBV6-6 to TRBJ1-5; TRBD1 matches 11 bases. The V segment lost 5 bases and the J segment 5 bases; nucleotides outside the gene matches: 8. This CDR3 contains 16 residues. Looked up from germline, CDR1 is MNHNY and CDR2 is SVGAGI (reference sequence). The CDR3 is CASSPRDRGDDQPQHF. CDR3 nucleotides: TGTGCCAGCAGTCCCAGGGACAGGGGGGATGATCAGCCCCAGCATTTT.

This clone appeared a few times. The chain recombines TRBV5-1 with TRBJ1-1; D gene unclear. CDR3 length: 17 amino acids. The germline CDR1 and CDR2 sequences are SGHRS and YFSETQ. V was shortened by 6 bases and J by 4 bases, with 25 bases between the two germline ends. CDR3 sequence (DNA): TGCGCCAGCAAGGATAGTCGTACAACGAGTCCGGGCACTGAAGCTTTCTTT. Amino acid sequence: CASKDSRTTSPGTEAFF.

This clone showed up just a few times. V is TRBV6-5 and J is TRBJ1-3; D ambiguous. Trimming took off 5 bases at V and 10 bases at J, with 12 bases between the two ends. Looked up from germline, CDR1 is MNHEY and CDR2 is SVGAGI. The CDR3 is 12 residues long. CDR3 loop: CASSISKGTIYF. CDR3 in DNA: TGTGCCAGCAGTATCTCTAAAGGAACCATATATTTT.

The chain combines TRBV11-3 with TRBJ1-6, with TRBD1 identical over 10 bases. The V gene's germline CDR1 is SGHNT and CDR2 YENEEA. V lost 5 bases, J lost 12 bases, and 4 bases stayed unmatched. The CDR3 consists of 13 residues. The CDR3 is CASSLGQGRPLHF. CDR3 nucleotides: TGTGCCAGCAGCCTGGGACAGGGGAGACCCCTCCACTTT. Supplemented by reference TRBV11-3 and TRBJ1-6, the full variable domain reads EAGVVQSPRYKIIEKKQPVAFWCNPISGHNTLYWYLQNLGQGPELLIRYENEEAVDDSQLPKDRFSAERLKGVDSTLKIQPAELGDSAVYLCASSLGQGRPLHFGNGTRLTVT.

V and J are TRBV5-4 and TRBJ1-2; 8 positions match TRBD1. Germline CDR1 SGHNT, CDR2 YYREEE (reference sequence). The CDR3 sequence is 14 residues long. The J segment lost 4 bases and the V segment lost 4 bases, leaving 6 bases of the junction unmatched. The CDR3 DNA reads TGTGCCAGCAGCGGGGGACAGGAGGTCTATGGCTACACCTTC. Translation: CASSGGQEVYGYTF.

The rearrangement uses TRBV2 and TRBJ2-3; tentative D call: TRBD1 (6 bases). There are 14 residues in the CDR3. Trimming took off 4 bases at V and 0 bases at J, with 8 bases between the two ends. Germline V gene sequence: CDR1 SNHLY, CDR2 FYNNEI. CDR3 amino acids: CASSVTGSTDTQYF. CDR3 nucleotides: TGTGCCAGCAGTGTCACAGGGAGCACAGATACGCAGTATTTT.

This chain links TRBV5-4 with TRBJ2-5, with unresolved D. The CDR3 spans 13 residues. The V gene lost 0 bases and the J gene lost 4 bases, with 7 bases spanning the gap. Germline V gene data show CDR1 as SGHNT and CDR2 as YYREEE (reference sequence). The CDR3 loop reads CASSLVSRETQYF. The CDR3 DNA reads TGTGCCAGCAGCTTGGTGTCTCGAGAGACCCAGTACTTC. Full variable domain (outside the CDR3, taken from reference TRBV5-4 and TRBJ2-5): ETGVTQSPTHLIKTRGQQVTLRCSSQSGHNTVSWYQQALGQGPQFIFQYYREEENGRGNFPPRFSGLQFPNYSSELNVNALELDDSALYLCASSLVSRETQYFGPGTRLLVL.

This clone was observed once. Within the sample, other DNA sequences also encode this same CDR3. The chain links TRBV6-6 to TRBJ2-7; D might be TRBD2 (5 bases). The CDR3 consists of 11 residues. Germline V gene lookup returns CDR1 MNHNY and CDR2 SVGAGI (reference sequence). Trimming took 0 bases from V and 10 from J, leaving 7 bases between them. In DNA, the CDR3 is TGTGCCAGCAGTTACTCGAGGGAACAGTACTTC. Its protein product is CASSYSREQYF.

This clone was seen just once. The rearrangement uses TRBV30 and TRBJ2-7; either TRBD1 or TRBD2 may fit D (5 bases each). Germline V gives CDR1 GTSNPN, CDR2 SVGIG (reference sequence). The CDR3 runs to 14 residues. V was shortened by 8 bases and J by 2 bases, with 19 bases between the two germline ends. The CDR3 spells CAGLFGAMAYEQYF. The CDR3 bases are TGTGCCGGCCTATTCGGGGCGATGGCCTACGAGCAGTACTTC.

This rearrangement joins TRBV7-6 to TRBJ1-2, with D tentatively TRBD1 (5 bases). Trimming removed 3 bases at V and 0 bases at J, with 8 bases between. Looked up from germline, CDR1 is SGHVS and CDR2 is FNYEAQ. This CDR3 spans 14 amino acids. CDR3 in amino acids: CASSLGRANYGYTF. The DNA for the CDR3 is TGTGCCAGCAGCTTGGGCAGGGCTAACTATGGCTACACCTTC.

V gene TRBV7-9 combines with J gene TRBJ2-1; TRBD2 aligns across 12 bases. J lost 6 bases, V lost 5 bases, and 5 bases had no gene match. In germline, CDR1 is SEHNR, CDR2 FQNEAQ (reference sequence). CDR3 length: 15 residues. The CDR3 reads CASSPLAGGFNEQFF. The CDR3 nucleotides read TGTGCCAGCAGCCCGCTAGCGGGAGGGTTCAATGAGCAGTTCTTC.

This clone has only one observation. CDR3 in DNA: TGTGCCAGCAGTTTCCTGTGGGGGGCGAACACTGAAGCTTTCTTT. The encoded protein is CASSFLWGANTEAFF. The chain carries TRBV27 and TRBJ1-1, with D possibly being TRBD1 (6 bases). With 3 bases removed from V and 1 base from J, the gap between germline ends came to 12 bases. Germline loops: CDR1 MNHEY, CDR2 SMNVEV (reference sequence). The CDR3 extends over 15 amino acids.

This chain uses TRBV18 with TRBJ1-5, with D possibly being TRBD1 (5 bases). Germline lookup yields CDR1 KGHSH and CDR2 LQKENI. This CDR3 is built from 15 residues. V lost 6 bases, J lost 0 bases, and 12 bases lay in between. CDR3 DNA: TGTGCCAGCTCGCCCACAGGAGTTAGCAATCAGCCCCAGCATTTT. Translating it yields CASSPTGVSNQPQHF.

V usage is TRBV6-6 and J usage is TRBJ2-5; TRBD2 aligns across 7 bases. The J segment lost 2 bases and the V segment lost 4 bases, leaving 1 base of the junction unmatched. CDR1 is MNHNY and CDR2 is SVGAGI in the germline V gene (reference sequence). The CDR3 spans 13 residues. This CDR3 is CASSWGLQETQYF. CDR3 coding DNA: TGTGCCAGCAGTTGGGGACTACAAGAGACCCAGTACTTC.

This clone occurred once. An end of the junction does not agree with germline; a read error may underlie this. The chain couples TRBV28 to TRBJ1-3; a possible D gene is TRBD1 (5 bases). This CDR3 comprises 13 residues. Germline V CDR1 and CDR2: MDHEN, SYDVKM. The CDR3 here is CASKFLADNVGVF. For the CDR3, the DNA is TGTGCCAGCAAATTCCTGGCGGACAACGTCGGGGTTTTT.

The chain couples TRBV30 to TRBJ1-6; a weak D match, TRBD1 (5 bases). V was trimmed by 5 bases and J by 8 bases, leaving 16 bases between them. The germline V gene has CDR1 GTSNPN and CDR2 SVGIG (reference sequence). The CDR3 totals 14 residues. CDR3 residues: CAWGGKGPDSPLHF. DNA of the CDR3: TGTGCCTGGGGCGGAAAGGGGCCTGATTCACCCCTCCACTTT.

This clone has only a few counts. The V and J genes are TRBV19 and TRBJ1-5; 7 positions agree with TRBD1. Trimming took 5 bases from V and 8 from J; bases not matched to a gene: 6. Germline V gives CDR1 LNHDA, CDR2 SQIVND (reference sequence). The CDR3 runs 13 residues. The CDR3 reads CASSDTGVEPQHF. Here the CDR3 DNA reads TGTGCCAGTAGTGATACAGGGGTAGAGCCCCAGCATTTT.

V is TRBV9 and J is TRBJ1-1; possibly TRBD1 for D (5 bases). The germline V gene encodes CDR1 SGDLS and CDR2 YYNGEE. V was trimmed by 0 bases and J by 4 bases, leaving 13 bases between them. The CDR3 length is 15 residues. DNA for the CDR3: TGTGCCAGCAGCGTAGGGGTAGGGGTTCCCACTGAAGCTTTCTTT. Translating gives CASSVGVGVPTEAFF.